This TCR beta chain was retrieved from a study of blood T cell repertoires in COVID-19. Background on the study: The origin of the acute and convalescent COVID-19 samples was the United States, Italy and Spain. T cells, B-cell-depleted T cells, or PBMCs supplied cDNA or gDNA.

As processed by the authors: Estimated nucleated cell counts came from reference gene primer amplification. Generated by immunoSEQ multiplex PCR, the TCRdb table keeps only in-frame clones and is missing some. The V and J calls and clone size were taken over from that table, and D and trimming were inferred from the DNA. The sample holds 190,000 or so clones; around 88% are singletons and the top ten take less than 3%. V was clipped by 4 bases and J by 4 bases, with 16 bases between them. Germline CDR1 GTSNPN, CDR2 SVGIG (reference sequence). This CDR3 region has 14 residues. This clonotype originated in a man in his fifties or sixties with active or convalescent COVID-19. Sample: peripheral blood. This chain links TRBV30 with TRBJ1-1; D possibly corresponds to TRBD1 (5 bases). CDR3 DNA sequence: TGTGCCTGGACCTCGGGACTTGCTGCCACTGAAGCTTTCTTT. Amino acid sequence: CAWTSGLAATEAFF.